The T cell receptor (beta chain) described here comes from a study of blood T cell repertoires in COVID-19. Produced via immunoSEQ multiplex PCR; TCRdb's table is partial and in-frame only. The profile shows fewer than 250,000 clones, 75% to 85% of them singletons. V gave up 7 bases and J gave up 11 bases, with 17 bases separating them. The CDR3 spans 12 residues. The germline V gene has CDR1 SNHLY and CDR2 FYNNEI. This chain links TRBV2 with TRBJ1-1; D ambiguous. The TCR comes from a man between 60 and 70 years old with acute or convalescent COVID-19. Sequences were obtained from peripheral blood. The CDR3 spells CASTINSEAAFF. The CDR3 nucleotides are TGTGCCAGCACGATTAACTCAGAAGCGGCTTTCTTT.